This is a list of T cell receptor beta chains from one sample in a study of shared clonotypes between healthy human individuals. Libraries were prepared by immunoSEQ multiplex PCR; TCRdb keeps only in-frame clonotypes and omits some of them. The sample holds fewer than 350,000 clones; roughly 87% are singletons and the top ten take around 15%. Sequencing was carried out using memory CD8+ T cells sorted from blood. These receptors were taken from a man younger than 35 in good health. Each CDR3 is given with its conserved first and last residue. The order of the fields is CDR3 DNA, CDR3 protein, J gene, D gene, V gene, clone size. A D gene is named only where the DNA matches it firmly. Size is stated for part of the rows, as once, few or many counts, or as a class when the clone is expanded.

CDR3nt: TGTGCCAGCAGGCGACAGTACCTCCAAGAGACCCAGTACTTC
CDR3aa: CASRRQYLQETQYF
j_gene: TRBJ2-5
d_gene: NA
v_gene: TRBV27
abundance: NA

CDR3nt: TGTGCCAGCAGCTTGGAGGGGGTTTCACCCCTCCACTTT
CDR3aa: CASSLEGVSPLHF
j_gene: TRBJ1-6
d_gene: NA
v_gene: TRBV5-4
abundance: NA

CDR3nt: TGTGCCAGCCACGATACCGGGACAGCCTACGAGCAGTACTTC
CDR3aa: CASHDTGTAYEQYF
j_gene: TRBJ2-7
d_gene: TRBD1
v_gene: TRBV5-6
abundance: NA

CDR3nt: TGCGCCAGCAGCCAAGTGGAGGGGAAGGTCGAGCAGTACTTC
CDR3aa: CASSQVEGKVEQYF
j_gene: TRBJ2-7
d_gene: NA
v_gene: TRBV4-1
abundance: NA

CDR3nt: TGTGCCAGCAGCTTAGCGGCTTCAGGCGCCGGGGAGCTGTTTTTT
CDR3aa: CASSLAASGAGELFF
j_gene: TRBJ2-2
d_gene: NA
v_gene: TRBV7-9
abundance: NA

CDR3nt: TGTGCCAGCAGCCTGGGACAGCATGAAGCTTTCTTT
CDR3aa: CASSLGQHEAFF
j_gene: TRBJ1-1
d_gene: TRBD1
v_gene: TRBV7-9
abundance: NA

CDR3nt: TGTGCCAGCAGCTTTGGGGGTACGGCCTACGAGCAGTACTTC
CDR3aa: CASSFGGTAYEQYF
j_gene: TRBJ2-7
d_gene: NA
v_gene: TRBV11-2
abundance: NA

CDR3nt: TGCAGCGTGGGGGTACAGCGGGGGCTGGATACGCAGTATTTT
CDR3aa: CSVGVQRGLDTQYF
j_gene: TRBJ2-3
d_gene: TRBD2
v_gene: TRBV29-1
abundance: NA

CDR3nt: TGTGCCAGCAGCTTTAGGCGGGGGGAGCTGTTTTTT
CDR3aa: CASSFRRGELFF
j_gene: TRBJ2-2
d_gene: NA
v_gene: TRBV7-2
abundance: NA

CDR3nt: TGCGCCAGCAGCTTGGCCGACAGGGGTTCGTACGAGCAGTACTTC
CDR3aa: CASSLADRGSYEQYF
j_gene: TRBJ2-7
d_gene: TRBD1
v_gene: TRBV5-1
abundance: NA

CDR3nt: TGTGCCAGCAGCGTAGTTGGGGTGCGGGTAGCGGGGGAGAATGAGCAGTTCTTC
CDR3aa: CASSVVGVRVAGENEQFF
j_gene: TRBJ2-1
d_gene: TRBD2
v_gene: TRBV9
abundance: NA

CDR3nt: TGTGCCAGCAGCCCCTCGCCGCCAACTAATGAAAAACTGTTTTTT
CDR3aa: CASSPSPPTNEKLFF
j_gene: TRBJ1-4
d_gene: NA
v_gene: TRBV7-9
abundance: once

CDR3nt: TGTGCCAGCAGCTTAGAGACCCTCTACTCTGGAAACACCATATATTTT
CDR3aa: CASSLETLYSGNTIYF
j_gene: TRBJ1-3
d_gene: NA
v_gene: TRBV7-9
abundance: NA

CDR3nt: TGTGCCAGCAGCTTACCACCACCGGGACAGGGGAACACCGGGGAGCTGTTTTTT
CDR3aa: CASSLPPPGQGNTGELFF
j_gene: TRBJ2-2
d_gene: TRBD1
v_gene: TRBV7-9
abundance: NA

CDR3nt: TGTGCCTGGAGTAAATCGGAAAAACTGTTTTTT
CDR3aa: CAWSKSEKLFF
j_gene: TRBJ1-4
d_gene: NA
v_gene: TRBV30
abundance: NA

CDR3nt: TGCGCCAGCAGCTCATCGGGACTAGCGGGAGGGCTCGATGAGCAGTTCTTC
CDR3aa: CASSSSGLAGGLDEQFF
j_gene: TRBJ2-1
d_gene: TRBD2
v_gene: TRBV5-1
abundance: NA

CDR3nt: TGTGCCAGCAGCTGGGGGGACGAGCAGTACTTC
CDR3aa: CASSWGDEQYF
j_gene: TRBJ2-7
d_gene: NA
v_gene: TRBV6-1
abundance: NA

CDR3nt: TGTGCCAGCAGCTTAGCGGGGCTAGCGGGAGCAGATACGCAGTATTTT
CDR3aa: CASSLAGLAGADTQYF
j_gene: TRBJ2-3
d_gene: TRBD2
v_gene: TRBV7-9
abundance: once